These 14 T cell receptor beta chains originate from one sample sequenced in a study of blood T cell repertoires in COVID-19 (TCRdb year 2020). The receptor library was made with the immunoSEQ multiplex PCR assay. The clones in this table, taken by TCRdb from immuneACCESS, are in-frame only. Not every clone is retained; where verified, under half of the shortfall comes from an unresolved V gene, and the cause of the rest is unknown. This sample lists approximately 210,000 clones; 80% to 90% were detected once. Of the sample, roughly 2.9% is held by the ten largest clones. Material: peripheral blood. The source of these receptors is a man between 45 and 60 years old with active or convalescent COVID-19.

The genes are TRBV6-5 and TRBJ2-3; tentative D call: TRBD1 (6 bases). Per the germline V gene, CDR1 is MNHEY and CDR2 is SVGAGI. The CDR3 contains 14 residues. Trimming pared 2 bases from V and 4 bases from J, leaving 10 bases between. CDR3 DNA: TGTGCCAGCAGTTACATTAGGGGGTCAGATACGCAGTATTTT. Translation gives CASSYIRGSDTQYF.

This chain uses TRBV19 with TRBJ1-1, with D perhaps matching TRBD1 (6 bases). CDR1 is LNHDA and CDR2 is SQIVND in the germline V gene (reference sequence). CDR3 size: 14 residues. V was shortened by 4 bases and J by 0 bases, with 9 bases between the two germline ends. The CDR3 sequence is CASSTDSMNTEAFF. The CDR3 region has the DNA TGTGCCAGTAGTACGGACAGTATGAACACTGAAGCTTTCTTT.

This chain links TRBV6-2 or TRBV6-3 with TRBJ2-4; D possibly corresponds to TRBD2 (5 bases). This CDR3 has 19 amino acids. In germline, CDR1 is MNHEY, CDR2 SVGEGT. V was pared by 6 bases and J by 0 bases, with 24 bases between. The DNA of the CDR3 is TGTGCCAGCAGCCAAGAAGGCTTTGGGAGTTTACTAGCCAAAAACATTCAGTACTTC. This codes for CASSQEGFGSLLAKNIQYF.

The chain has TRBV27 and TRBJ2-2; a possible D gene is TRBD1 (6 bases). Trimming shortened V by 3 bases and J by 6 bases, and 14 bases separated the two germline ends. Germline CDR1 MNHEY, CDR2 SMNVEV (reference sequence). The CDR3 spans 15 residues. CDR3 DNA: TGTGCCAGCAGTTTTAGTACAGGGTTCGCCGGGGAGCTGTTTTTT. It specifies CASSFSTGFAGELFF.

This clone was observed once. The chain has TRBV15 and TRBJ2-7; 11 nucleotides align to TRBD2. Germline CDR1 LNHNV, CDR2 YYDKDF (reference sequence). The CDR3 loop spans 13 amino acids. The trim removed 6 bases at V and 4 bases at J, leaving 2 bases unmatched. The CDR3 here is CATSPSGRYEQYF. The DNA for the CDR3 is TGTGCCACCAGTCCTAGCGGGAGGTACGAGCAGTACTTC.

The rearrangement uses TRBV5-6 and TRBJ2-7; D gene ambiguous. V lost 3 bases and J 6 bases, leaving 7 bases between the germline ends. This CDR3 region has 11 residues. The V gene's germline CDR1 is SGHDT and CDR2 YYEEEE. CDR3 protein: CASSWQAEQYF. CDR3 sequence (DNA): TGTGCCAGCAGCTGGCAGGCCGAGCAGTACTTC.

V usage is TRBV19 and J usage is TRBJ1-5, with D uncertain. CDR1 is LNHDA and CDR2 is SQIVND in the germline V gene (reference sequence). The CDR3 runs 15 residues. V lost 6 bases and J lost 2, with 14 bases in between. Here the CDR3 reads CASRPRGAGNQPQHF. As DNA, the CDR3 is TGTGCCAGTAGACCCCGGGGAGCGGGCAATCAGCCCCAGCATTTT.

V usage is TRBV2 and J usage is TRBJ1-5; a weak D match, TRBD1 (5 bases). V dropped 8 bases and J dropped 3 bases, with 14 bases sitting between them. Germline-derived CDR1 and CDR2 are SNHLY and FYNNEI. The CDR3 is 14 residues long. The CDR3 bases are TGTGCCAGCGGGGACGGAGGGGACAATCAGCCCCAGCATTTT. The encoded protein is CASGDGGDNQPQHF.

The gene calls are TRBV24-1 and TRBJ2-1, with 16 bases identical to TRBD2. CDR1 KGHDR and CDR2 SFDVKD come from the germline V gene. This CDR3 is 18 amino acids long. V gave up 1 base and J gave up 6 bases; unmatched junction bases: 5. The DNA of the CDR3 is TGTGCCACCAGTGATTTCAAGGGACTAGCGGGAGGGGTCAATGAGCAGTTCTTC. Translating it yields CATSDFKGLAGGVNEQFF.

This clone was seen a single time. This chain's CDR3 is CASSRYGAPNTEAFF. CDR3 sequence (DNA): TGTGCCAGCTCACGTTACGGTGCCCCGAACACTGAAGCTTTCTTT. The chain has TRBV18 and TRBJ1-1; no clear D. This CDR3 is built from 15 residues. The V end lost 4 bases, the J end lost 1 base, and 13 bases lay between the germline ends. Germline CDR1 and CDR2: KGHSH and LQKENI. Full variable domain (outside the CDR3, taken from reference TRBV18 and TRBJ1-1): NAGVMQNPRHLVRRRGQEARLRCSPMKGHSHVYWYRQLPEEGLKFMVYLQKENIIDESGMPKERFSAEFPKEGPSILRIQQVVRGDSAAYFCASSRYGAPNTEAFFGQGTRLTVV.

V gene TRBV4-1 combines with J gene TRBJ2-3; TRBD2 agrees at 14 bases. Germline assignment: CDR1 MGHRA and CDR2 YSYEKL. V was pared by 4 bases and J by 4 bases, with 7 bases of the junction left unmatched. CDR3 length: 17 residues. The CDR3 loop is CASSRGTSGSWADTQYF. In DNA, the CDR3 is TGCGCCAGCAGCCGGGGGACTAGCGGGAGCTGGGCAGATACGCAGTATTTT.

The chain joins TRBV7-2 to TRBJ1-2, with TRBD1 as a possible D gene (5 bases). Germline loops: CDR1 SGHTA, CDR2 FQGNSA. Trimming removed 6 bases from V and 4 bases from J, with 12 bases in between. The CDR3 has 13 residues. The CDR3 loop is CASRDSPAYGYTF. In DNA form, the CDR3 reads TGTGCCAGCAGAGACAGCCCCGCCTATGGCTACACCTTC.

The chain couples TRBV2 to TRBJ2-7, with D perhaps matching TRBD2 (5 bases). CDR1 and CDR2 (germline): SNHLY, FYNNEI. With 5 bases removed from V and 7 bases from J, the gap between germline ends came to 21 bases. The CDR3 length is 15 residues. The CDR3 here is CASSFGRPPDSEQYF. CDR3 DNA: TGTGCCAGCAGTTTCGGACGGCCCCCGGACTCTGAGCAGTACTTC.

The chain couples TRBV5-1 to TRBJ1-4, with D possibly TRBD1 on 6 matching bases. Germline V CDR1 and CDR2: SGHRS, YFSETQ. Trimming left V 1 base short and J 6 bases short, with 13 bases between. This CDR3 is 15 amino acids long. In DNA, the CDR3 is TGCGCCAGCAGCTTGTTCAGGGGCGGCGATGAAAAACTGTTTTTT. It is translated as CASSLFRGGDEKLFF.